This T cell receptor (beta chain) was observed in a study of T cell repertoires in cytomegalovirus infection. This CDR3 has 16 amino acids. Germline assignment: CDR1 SGDLS and CDR2 YYNGEE. After removal of 0 bases from V and 9 bases from J, the junction contained 10 bases not matched to a gene. As regards this clonotype: As yet, its antigen is unknown.

TCRdb reprocessed the reads via MiXCR and lists one record per CDR3 protein. The profile covers roughly 120,000 distinct CDR3 sequences, with about 9.5% appearing a single time and around a third taken by the ten largest. Sequenced: PBMCs, sequenced either directly or after in vitro stimulation (not recorded which). The V gene is TRBV9, the J gene TRBJ2-1, with 9 positions matching TRBD2. This receptor was obtained from a human donor in good health (CMV status not recorded). Some clones in this sample may be carry-over from other donors' samples. CDR3 residues: CASSVGSSGMASEQFF. CDR3 nucleotides: TGTGCCAGCAGCGTAGGATCTAGCGGGATGGCCAGTGAGCAGTTCTTC.